This T cell receptor beta chain was found in a study of cytotoxic CD8 clonotypes in ibrutinib-treated CLL. On the study more broadly: IGHV unmutated roughly 17; relapsed/refractory about 10; treatment-naive roughly 14.

In regard to this clone: Its target is not known.

Produced via immunoSEQ multiplex PCR; TCRdb's table is partial and in-frame only. The data show 160,000 or so clones, under 90% seen once. V was clipped by 6 bases and J by 4 bases, with 15 bases between them. There are 14 residues in the CDR3. The V gene's germline CDR1 is MNHEY and CDR2 SVGAGI. Broader study findings: Public clonotypes were seen rarely and were contracted or stable on treatment. Clonality measured at baseline exceeded age-matched healthy donors, tracking circulating CD8+ T-cell counts.

This chain links TRBV6-5 with TRBJ1-2, with unresolved D. The sequencing used PBMCs, collected after 24 months of ibrutinib treatment. The TCR was taken from a human donor with chronic lymphocytic leukemia. CDR3 coding DNA: TGTGCCAGCAGAGCCACTCGGACTGGCTATGGCTACACCTTC. Translation gives CASRATRTGYGYTF.